A selection of T cell receptor beta chains follows, all from one sample in a study of blood T cell repertoires in COVID-19. Sequencing used immunoSEQ multiplex PCR; TCRdb keeps in-frame clones, though not all of them. The sample lists tens of thousands of clones, approximately 80% seen once, with approximately 36% in the top ten. Sequencing was done on a sample of peripheral blood. The source of these receptors is a man at least 80 years old with acute or convalescent COVID-19. CDR3s include the opening cysteine and the closing phenylalanine or tryptophan. D genes are given only for firm matches. Where a row states a size, it is once, few, many or the class of an expanded clone; other rows omit it.

V	D	J	size	length	CDR3	DNA
TRBV7-9	TRBD1	TRBJ1-2	NA	13	CASSWTGEYGYTF	TGTGCCAGCAGCTGGACAGGGGAGTATGGCTACACCTTC
TRBV12-2	NA	TRBJ2-3	NA	17	CASRLAPEPRRTDTQYF	TGTGCAAGTCGCTTAGCCCCCGAGCCCCGTCGCACAGATACGCAGTATTTT
TRBV4-3	TRBD2	TRBJ2-7	NA	14	CASSHLTSGGEQYF	TGCGCCAGCAGCCACCTAACTAGCGGGGGGGAGCAGTACTTC
TRBV19	TRBD1	TRBJ1-1	NA	16	CASSPRQGAGGTEAFF	TGTGCCAGTAGTCCCCGACAGGGGGCTGGGGGCACTGAAGCTTTCTTT
TRBV9	NA	TRBJ2-3	few	15	CASSVVGHSTDTQYF	TGTGCCAGCAGCGTAGTGGGACACTCCACAGATACGCAGTATTTT
TRBV5-4	NA	TRBJ2-5	NA	16	CASSSSPGQTQETQYF	TGTGCCAGCAGCTCATCTCCGGGACAAACACAAGAGACCCAGTACTTC
TRBV5-6	NA	TRBJ1-4	NA	15	CASSLENKRKEKLFF	TGTGCCAGCAGCTTGGAAAATAAGAGGAAGGAAAAACTGTTTTTT
TRBV6-5	NA	TRBJ1-1	few	12	CASGREGTEAFF	TGTGCCAGCGGGAGAGAAGGCACTGAAGCTTTCTTT
TRBV5-4	TRBD1	TRBJ1-2	NA	15	CASSPDRGRKYGYTF	TGTGCCAGCAGCCCGGACAGGGGGCGAAAGTATGGCTACACCTTC
TRBV6-6	NA	TRBJ2-5	few	14	CASSYPGFQETQYF	TGTGCCAGCAGTTACCCGGGTTTCCAAGAGACCCAGTACTTC
TRBV11-2	NA	TRBJ1-6	NA	14	CASSFVGSNSPLHF	TGTGCCAGCAGCTTTGTTGGCTCTAATTCACCCCTCCACTTT
TRBV7-2	NA	TRBJ1-1	NA	13	CASSLGHQLGAFF	TGTGCCAGCAGCTTAGGACACCAACTGGGAGCTTTCTTT
TRBV15	TRBD1	TRBJ2-1	NA	15	CATSRARDSYNEQFF	TGTGCCACCAGCAGGGCCCGGGACAGTTACAATGAGCAGTTCTTC
TRBV19	TRBD2	TRBJ2-3	NA	14	CASSTSGATDTQYF	TGTGCCAGTAGTACTAGCGGGGCCACAGATACGCAGTATTTT
TRBV3-1/TRBV3-2	TRBD2	TRBJ2-5	NA	14	CASRDLAGQETQYF	TGTGCCAGCAGAGACCTAGCGGGGCAAGAGACCCAGTACTTC
TRBV6-5	TRBD2	TRBJ2-2	NA	14	CASTSGGFPGKLFF	TGTGCCAGCACGTCGGGGGGGTTCCCCGGGAAGCTGTTTTTT
TRBV4-1	TRBD1	TRBJ1-6	NA	14	CASSPWDSNSPLHF	TGCGCCAGCAGCCCCTGGGACAGTAATTCACCCCTCCACTTT
TRBV5-6	TRBD2	TRBJ2-2	NA	16	CASSPDLTGGNGELFF	TGTGCCAGCAGCCCGGATCTGACGGGGGGGAACGGGGAGCTGTTTTTT
TRBV18	NA	TRBJ2-3	NA	15	CASSPSEARTDTQYF	TGTGCCAGCTCCCCCTCGGAGGCGCGCACAGATACGCAGTATTTT
TRBV6-6	NA	TRBJ2-1	NA	15	CASNKDLATTNEQFF	TGTGCCAGCAACAAAGACTTAGCAACTACAAATGAGCAGTTCTTC
TRBV19	TRBD2	TRBJ2-7	few	14	CATRHGASGYEQYF	TGTGCCACTCGACATGGGGCTAGCGGGTACGAGCAGTACTTC
TRBV5-1	TRBD1	TRBJ1-6	few	17	CASSRDREVYTNSPLHF	TGCGCCAGCAGCAGGGACAGGGAAGTCTACACCAATTCACCCCTCCACTTT
TRBV21-1	NA	TRBJ2-1	NA	17	CASSALGEAGGRHEQFF	TGTGCCAGCAGCGCCCTGGGGGAAGCGGGGGGCCGACATGAGCAGTTCTTC
TRBV5-1	NA	TRBJ2-6	NA	17	CATSAGERGSGANVLTF	TGCGCCACCAGCGCAGGGGAAAGGGGTAGTGGGGCCAACGTCCTGACTTTC
TRBV15	TRBD1	TRBJ1-2	NA	14	CATSTLGTVYGYTF	TGTGCCACCAGCACCTTGGGGACAGTCTATGGCTACACCTTC
TRBV5-1	TRBD2	TRBJ2-3	NA	16	CASSLGGSGSTDTQYF	TGCGCCAGCAGCTTGGGAGGTAGCGGGTCCACAGATACGCAGTATTTT
TRBV25-1	NA	TRBJ1-3	NA	15	CASSEAGYSGNTIYF	TGTGCCAGCAGTGAGGCAGGGTACTCTGGAAACACCATATATTTT
TRBV10-2	TRBD1	TRBJ2-1	NA	14	CASLRGQGIDEQFF	TGCGCGTCCCTACGGGGACAGGGGATTGATGAGCAGTTCTTC
TRBV7-2	TRBD1	TRBJ1-1	few	13	CASSLAVTGEAFF	TGTGCCAGCAGCTTAGCCGTTACAGGGGAGGCTTTCTTT
TRBV6-5	NA	TRBJ1-1	NA	13	CASNSGWGTEAFF	TGTGCCAGCAACTCAGGGTGGGGAACTGAAGCTTTCTTT
TRBV5-1	NA	TRBJ1-1	NA	15	CASSLGAGWDTEAFF	TGCGCCAGCAGCTTGGGTGCAGGGTGGGACACTGAAGCTTTCTTT
TRBV4-3	NA	TRBJ1-1	NA	14	CASSRAQVNTEAFF	TGCGCCAGCAGCCGCGCCCAGGTGAACACTGAAGCTTTCTTT
TRBV19	TRBD1	TRBJ1-1	NA	14	CASSLDRTGTEAFF	TGTGCCAGTAGCCTGGACAGGACAGGCACTGAAGCTTTCTTT
TRBV19	TRBD1	TRBJ1-4	NA	14	CASSRQGVNEKLFF	TGTGCCAGTAGTAGACAGGGGGTGAATGAAAAACTGTTTTTT
TRBV5-6	NA	TRBJ1-4	NA	14	CASSFVTGNEKLFF	TGTGCCAGCAGCTTCGTAACAGGGAATGAAAAACTGTTTTTT
TRBV7-2	NA	TRBJ1-3	NA	13	CASSSGSGNTIYF	TGTGCCAGCAGTAGCGGATCTGGAAACACCATATATTTT
TRBV30	NA	TRBJ1-1	NA	14	CAWSFGQINTEAFF	TGTGCCTGGAGTTTTGGACAGATTAACACTGAAGCTTTCTTT
TRBV19	NA	TRBJ1-5	NA	16	CASSSSRRDSNQPQHF	TGTGCCAGTAGTTCCAGTCGGAGGGATAGCAATCAGCCCCAGCATTTT
TRBV7-2	NA	TRBJ2-1	once	14	CASSSESSYNEQFF	TGTGCCAGCAGCTCGGAGAGCTCCTACAATGAGCAGTTCTTC
TRBV6-1	TRBD1	TRBJ1-2	NA	16	CASSGDWTGIDYGYTF	TGTGCCAGCAGTGGGGATTGGACAGGTATAGACTATGGCTACACCTTC
TRBV30	NA	TRBJ2-7	NA	14	CAWQRSLSSYEQYF	TGTGCCTGGCAGCGATCGCTGAGCTCCTACGAGCAGTACTTC
TRBV9	NA	TRBJ1-1	NA	15	CASSPLAEMNTEAFF	TGTGCCAGCTCCCCCTTGGCGGAAATGAACACTGAAGCTTTCTTT
TRBV29-1	TRBD1	TRBJ2-5	once	12	CSTGGSQETQYF	TGCAGCACAGGGGGCTCGCAAGAGACCCAGTACTTC
TRBV4-1	TRBD1	TRBJ1-2	NA	16	CASSQDRSGQNYGYTF	TGCGCCAGCAGCCAAGACCGATCGGGACAGAACTATGGCTACACCTTC
TRBV27	TRBD1	TRBJ1-1	many	16	CASSFYPGQGNTEAFF	TGTGCCAGCAGTTTTTACCCGGGACAGGGGAACACTGAAGCTTTCTTT
TRBV30	NA	TRBJ1-6	NA	13	CAWSVRHNSPLHF	TGTGCCTGGAGTGTCAGGCATAATTCACCCCTCCACTTT
TRBV2	TRBD2	TRBJ2-5	NA	14	CASTGTSGGETQYF	TGTGCCAGCACCGGGACTAGCGGGGGCGAGACCCAGTACTTC
TRBV3-1/TRBV3-2	TRBD1	TRBJ1-2	NA	15	CASSQDRDRPFGYTF	TGTGCCAGCAGCCAAGACCGGGACAGGCCATTCGGCTACACCTTC
TRBV7-6	TRBD1	TRBJ1-2	NA	14	CASSRRQGGYGYTF	TGTGCCAGCAGCCGTCGACAGGGGGGTTATGGCTACACCTTC
TRBV2	TRBD1	TRBJ1-6	NA	16	CASSEARQGRSSPLHF	TGTGCCAGCAGTGAAGCGCGACAGGGAAGATCCTCACCCCTCCACTTT
TRBV19	TRBD2	TRBJ2-3	NA	15	CASSIGGGSADTQYF	TGTGCCAGTAGTATCGGGGGGGGGTCCGCAGATACGCAGTATTTT